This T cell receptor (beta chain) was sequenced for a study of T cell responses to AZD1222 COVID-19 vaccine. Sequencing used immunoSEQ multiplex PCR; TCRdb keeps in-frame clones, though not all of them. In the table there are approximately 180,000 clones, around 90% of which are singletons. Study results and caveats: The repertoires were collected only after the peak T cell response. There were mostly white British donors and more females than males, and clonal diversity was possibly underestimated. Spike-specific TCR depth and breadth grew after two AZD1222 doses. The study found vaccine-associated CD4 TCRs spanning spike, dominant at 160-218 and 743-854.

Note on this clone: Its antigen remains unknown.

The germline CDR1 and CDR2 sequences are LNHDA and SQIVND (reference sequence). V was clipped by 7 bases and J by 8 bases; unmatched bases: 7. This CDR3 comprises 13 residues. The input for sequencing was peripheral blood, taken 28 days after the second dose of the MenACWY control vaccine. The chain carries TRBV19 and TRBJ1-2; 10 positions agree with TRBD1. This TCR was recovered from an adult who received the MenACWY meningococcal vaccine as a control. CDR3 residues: CASKGTGEGGYTF. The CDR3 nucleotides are TGTGCCAGTAAGGGGACAGGGGAAGGAGGCTACACCTTC.